Below are 26 T cell receptor beta chains sequenced from a single sample in a study of T cell responses to AZD1222 COVID-19 vaccine. TCRdb keeps only in-frame clones here, not all; method: immunoSEQ multiplex PCR. The top ten clones hold approximately 7% of a sample with 150,000 to 190,000 clones, about nine tenths of them seen once. This material consisted of peripheral blood, taken after recovery from COVID-19. Receptors were obtained from an adult who had recovered from COVID-19.

The chain couples TRBV3-1 (or the pseudogene TRBV3-2) to TRBJ2-3; no definite D call. Between the trimmed V and J ends, which lost 1 base and 2 bases, there was a span of 4 bases. The length of the CDR3 is 13 residues. The germline gives CDR1 LGHDT, CDR2 YNNKEL (reference sequence). The CDR3 DNA reads TGTGCCAGCAGCCAAGGTCCCACAGATACGCAGTATTTT. Translated, it gives CASSQGPTDTQYF.

The gene calls are TRBV6-6 and TRBJ1-6; D unclear. Germline V gives CDR1 MNHNY, CDR2 SVGAGI (reference sequence). The CDR3 contains 19 residues. V lost 5 bases and J lost 9, with 29 bases in between. CDR3 in DNA: TGTGCCAGCAGTCCCCTCCCCCAGCGCACACCCACCCGAATTTCACCCCTCCACTTT. Translated, it gives CASSPLPQRTPTRISPLHF.

J is TRBJ2-1 and V is TRBV2; D unclear. V gave up 3 bases and J gave up 7 bases, with 7 bases separating them. Germline-derived CDR1 and CDR2 are SNHLY and FYNNEI. The CDR3 has 12 residues. In DNA, the CDR3 is TGTGCCAGCAGTGAGTATAGGAATGAGCAGTTCTTC. Protein product: CASSEYRNEQFF.

The chain joins TRBV28 to TRBJ1-4, with 9 bases identical to TRBD1. This CDR3 has 19 residues. V lost 2 bases, J lost 0 bases, and 10 bases stayed unmatched. Germline CDR1 reads MDHEN; CDR2 reads SYDVKM. DNA for the CDR3: TGTGCCAGCAGTTTAATTGAGACAGGGGGGGGAGCAACTAATGAAAAACTGTTTTTT. Translation: CASSLIETGGGATNEKLFF.

The chain employs TRBV28 and TRBJ2-1, with TRBD2 identical over 11 bases. In germline, CDR1 is MDHEN, CDR2 SYDVKM. V lost 1 base to trimming and J lost 5 bases; unmatched junction nucleotides: 1. This CDR3 spans 15 amino acids. The CDR3 reads CASSLLAGGNNEQFF. CDR3 nucleotides: TGTGCCAGCAGTTTATTAGCGGGAGGGAACAATGAGCAGTTCTTC.

CDR3 amino acids: CASGIGGGTEAFF. The CDR3 DNA reads TGCGCCAGCGGCATCGGGGGTGGGACTGAAGCTTTCTTT. This sequence joins TRBV5-1 and TRBJ1-1, with a weak D call TRBD1 (5 bases). The length of the CDR3 is 13 residues. V lost 7 bases and J 5 bases, leaving 15 bases between the germline ends. Per germline, CDR1 SGHRS and CDR2 YFSETQ.

In its sample, this clone was seen once. The J gene is TRBJ2-7, the V gene TRBV28; 12 bases fit TRBD2. The V segment lost 5 bases and the J segment 3 bases; nucleotides outside the gene matches: 20. CDR1 and CDR2 (germline): MDHEN, SYDVKM. This CDR3 spans 20 amino acids. This chain's CDR3 is CASSRQGRRLAGGINYEQYF. CDR3 bases: TGTGCCAGCAGTCGACAGGGGCGGAGGCTAGCGGGAGGGATAAACTACGAGCAGTACTTC. The whole variable domain, remainder taken from reference TRBV28 and TRBJ2-7, is DVKVTQSSRYLVKRTGEKVFLECVQDMDHENMFWYRQDPGLGLRLIYFSYDVKMKEKGDIPEGYSVSREKKERFSLILESASTNQTSMYLCASSRQGRRLAGGINYEQYFGPGTRLTVT.

In this sample, this clone turned up a few times. The chain carries TRBV4-3 and TRBJ1-1; D is ambiguous. Trimming cost V 0 bases and J 9 bases, with 14 bases left between them. This CDR3 contains 14 residues. The germline V gene encodes CDR1 LGHNA and CDR2 YSLEER. The CDR3 loop is CASSQDRRGRKAFF. As DNA, the CDR3 is TGCGCCAGCAGCCAAGATCGGCGAGGCCGTAAAGCTTTCTTT.

For the CDR3, the DNA is TGTGCCAGCAGTTATTCGGGACAGGGGGATGGCTACACCTTC. Translated: CASSYSGQGDGYTF. The J gene is TRBJ1-2, the V gene TRBV28; 11 bases agree with TRBD1. The CDR3 is 14 residues long. The V gene end was trimmed by 4 bases and the J gene end by 6 bases; junction bases not matched to a gene: 4. From germline, CDR1 is MDHEN and CDR2 SYDVKM.

J is TRBJ1-3 and V is TRBV18; no firm D call. Germline CDR1 KGHSH, CDR2 LQKENI. The CDR3 has 14 residues. V was pared by 4 bases and J by 3 bases, with 10 bases between. This CDR3 is CASSRAMDGNTIYF. The CDR3 nucleotides read TGTGCCAGCTCACGTGCTATGGATGGAAACACCATATATTTT.

This sequence joins TRBV28 and TRBJ2-1; tentatively, D is TRBD1 (6 bases). The CDR3 has 11 amino acids. From germline, CDR1 is MDHEN and CDR2 SYDVKM. Trimming pared 4 bases from V and 15 bases from J, leaving 13 bases between. The chain's CDR3 is CASSSTGLPFF. The CDR3 coding sequence is TGTGCCAGCAGTTCCACAGGGTTACCGTTCTTC.

V and J are TRBV11-2 and TRBJ1-6, with 8 bases aligning to TRBD1. The CDR3 is made up of 18 amino acids. With V trimmed by 4 bases and J by 1 base, 9 bases remained unmatched. In germline, CDR1 is SGHAT, CDR2 FQNNGV. The CDR3 sequence is CASSSPAGGLSYNSPLHF. The CDR3 DNA is TGTGCCAGCAGCTCACCTGCAGGGGGCCTTTCCTATAATTCACCCCTCCACTTT.

The chain couples TRBV5-5 to TRBJ2-7; D tentatively reads TRBD1 or TRBD2 (5 bases each). CDR3 length: 15 residues. Per the germline V gene, CDR1 is SGHKS and CDR2 is YYEKEE (reference sequence). Trimming stripped 3 bases from V and 11 bases from J, with 24 bases between. The CDR3 nucleotides are TGTGCCAGCAGCTCAGCCCGCTTCAGGGACCGATATAAGTACTTC. Translation gives CASSSARFRDRYKYF.

The chain has TRBV19 and TRBJ1-1; 8 bases align to TRBD1. Germline V gene data show CDR1 as LNHDA and CDR2 as SQIVND (reference sequence). This CDR3 is 15 amino acids long. V shed 5 bases and J 5 bases; nucleotides not matched to a gene: 10. The CDR3 region is CASSLMDRTGTEAFF. The CDR3 DNA is TGTGCCAGTAGTCTGATGGACAGGACAGGGACTGAAGCTTTCTTT.

The rearrangement links TRBV7-9 to TRBJ2-1; D assignment may be TRBD1 or TRBD2 (5 bases each). V was cut by 5 bases and J by 3 bases, with 11 bases left in between. This CDR3 region has 14 residues. Germline V gene lookup returns CDR1 SEHNR and CDR2 FQNEAQ (reference sequence). The CDR3 bases are TGTGCCAGCAGCCGGGACCCCAGCTACAATGAGCAGTTCTTC. This sequence encodes CASSRDPSYNEQFF.

The V call is TRBV5-8, the J call TRBJ2-1; D is perhaps TRBD2 (6 bases). The CDR3 is 13 amino acids. Trimming cost V 2 bases and J 9 bases, with 12 bases left between them. Germline CDR1 and CDR2: SGHTS and YDEGEE. CDR3 coding DNA: TGTGCCAGCAGCTTCCTAAGGAGGGTTGAGCAGTTCTTC. Translating gives CASSFLRRVEQFF.

V usage is TRBV5-1 and J usage is TRBJ2-7; no reliable D call. CDR3 length: 14 amino acids. Germline CDR1 SGHRS, CDR2 YFSETQ. Trimming removed 3 bases at V and 1 base at J, with 11 bases between. CDR3 protein: CASSSNTASYEQYF. DNA for the CDR3: TGCGCCAGCAGCTCTAACACAGCTTCCTACGAGCAGTACTTC.

J is TRBJ1-2 and V is TRBV3-1 (or the pseudogene TRBV3-2), with D possibly matching TRBD1 (6 bases). The CDR3 consists of 14 residues. Germline V gene lookup returns CDR1 LGHDT and CDR2 YNNKEL (reference sequence). Trimming removed 4 bases at V and 7 bases at J, with 16 bases between. The CDR3 DNA reads as TGTGCCAGCAGCCCAGGGGCGACGGTGTCTGGCTACACCTTC. It translates to CASSPGATVSGYTF.

V is TRBV7-2 and J is TRBJ2-2; D might be TRBD1 or TRBD2, each matching 5 bases. The CDR3 contains 15 residues. Germline V lookup: CDR1 SGHTA, CDR2 FQGNSA. The ends were cut back, 5 bases at V and 3 bases at J, with 13 bases in the middle. The CDR3 region is CASSPMGVYTGELFF. CDR3 bases: TGTGCCAGCAGCCCGATGGGGGTTTACACCGGGGAGCTGTTTTTT.

The chain recombines TRBV7-6 with TRBJ2-5; no definite D call. Germline lookup yields CDR1 SGHVS and CDR2 FNYEAQ. The CDR3 runs 16 residues. Trimming removed 1 base at V and 0 bases at J, with 12 bases between. CDR3 coding DNA: TGTGCCAGCAGCTTAGGCCTCGGGCGGAACCAAGAGACCCAGTACTTC. Translation gives CASSLGLGRNQETQYF.

The chain joins TRBV12-5 to TRBJ2-5; 8 nucleotides line up with TRBD2. The CDR3 sequence is 15 residues long. J lost 3 bases, V lost 1 base, and 4 bases had no gene match. Germline values: CDR1 LGHNT, CDR2 FRNRAP. The CDR3 nucleotides read TGTGCTAGTGGTTTGGACGGACTAGCAGAAGAGACCCAGTACTTC. This gives the protein CASGLDGLAEETQYF.

In this sample, this clone turned up once. The CDR3 loop reads CASSFGTGGYEQYF. The CDR3 DNA reads TGTGCCAGCAGTTTCGGGACAGGGGGCTACGAGCAGTACTTC. The rearrangement joins TRBV6-5 to TRBJ2-7; 11 bases are a match to TRBD1. The CDR3 runs 14 residues. Per germline, CDR1 MNHEY and CDR2 SVGAGI. With V trimmed by 4 bases and J by 3 bases, 2 bases remained unmatched.

Only one count was recorded for this clone. This sequence joins TRBV6-1 and TRBJ2-7, with 8 nucleotides matching TRBD1. Germline CDR1 and CDR2: MNHNS and SASEGT. Trimming cost V 4 bases and J 5 bases; bases outside gene matches: 7. The CDR3 is made up of 14 amino acids. The CDR3: CASSATGAKNEQYF. The CDR3 DNA follows: TGTGCCAGCAGTGCGACAGGGGCAAAGAACGAGCAGTACTTC.

The chain combines TRBV10-3 with TRBJ1-1; TRBD1 matches 7 bases. The CDR3 consists of 15 residues. From germline, CDR1 is ENHRY and CDR2 SYGVKD. V was clipped by 3 bases and J by 1 base; unmatched bases: 5. The CDR3 DNA reads as TGTGCCATCAGTGATTTGACAGGGCGGAACACTGAAGCTTTCTTT. Its protein product is CAISDLTGRNTEAFF.

This clone was observed a handful of times. This chain joins TRBV5-4 and TRBJ2-7, with TRBD1 identical over 9 bases. This CDR3 spans 14 amino acids. The junction had 3 bases not matched to a gene; V was cut back by 5 bases and J by 0 bases. Germline values: CDR1 SGHNT, CDR2 YYREEE (reference sequence). CDR3 residues: CASSSDRGSYEQYF. CDR3 DNA sequence: TGTGCCAGCAGTTCGGACAGGGGCTCCTACGAGCAGTACTTC. The full variable domain, with the rest looked up from reference TRBV5-4 and TRBJ2-7, is ETGVTQSPTHLIKTRGQQVTLRCSSQSGHNTVSWYQQALGQGPQFIFQYYREEENGRGNFPPRFSGLQFPNYSSELNVNALELDDSALYLCASSSDRGSYEQYFGPGTRLTVT.

The V call is TRBV4-2, the J call TRBJ1-3; D is unclear. The germline V gene has CDR1 LGHNA and CDR2 YNFKEQ. The CDR3 is 16 residues long. The V gene lost 2 bases and the J gene lost 2 bases, with 13 bases spanning the gap. CDR3 amino acids: CASSQSQTVPGNTIYF. CDR3 nucleotide sequence: TGTGCCAGCAGCCAATCCCAAACGGTACCTGGAAACACCATATATTTT.